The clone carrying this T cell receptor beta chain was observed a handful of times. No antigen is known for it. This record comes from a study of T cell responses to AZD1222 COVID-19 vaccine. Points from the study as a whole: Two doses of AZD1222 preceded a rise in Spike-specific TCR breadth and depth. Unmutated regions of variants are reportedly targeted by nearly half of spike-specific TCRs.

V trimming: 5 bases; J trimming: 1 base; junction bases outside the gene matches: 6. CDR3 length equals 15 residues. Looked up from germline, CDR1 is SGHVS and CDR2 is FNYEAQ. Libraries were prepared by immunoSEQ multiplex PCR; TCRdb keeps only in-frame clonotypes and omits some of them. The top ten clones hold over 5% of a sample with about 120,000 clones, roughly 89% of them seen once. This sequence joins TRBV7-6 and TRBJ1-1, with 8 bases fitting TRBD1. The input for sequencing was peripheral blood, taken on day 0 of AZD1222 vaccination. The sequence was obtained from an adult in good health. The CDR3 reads CASSRDRGGNTEAFF. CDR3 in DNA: TGTGCCAGCAGCAGAGACAGGGGTGGGAACACTGAAGCTTTCTTT.